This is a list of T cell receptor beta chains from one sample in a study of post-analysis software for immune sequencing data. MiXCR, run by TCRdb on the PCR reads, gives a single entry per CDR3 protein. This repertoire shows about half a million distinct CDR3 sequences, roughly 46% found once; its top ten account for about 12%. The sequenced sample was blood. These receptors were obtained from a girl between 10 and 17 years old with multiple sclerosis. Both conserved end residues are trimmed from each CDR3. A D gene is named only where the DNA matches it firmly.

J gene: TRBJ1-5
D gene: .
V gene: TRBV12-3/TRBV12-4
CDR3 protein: ASSLSGAPQPQH

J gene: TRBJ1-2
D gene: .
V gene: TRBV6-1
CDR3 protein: ASQRGNGYT

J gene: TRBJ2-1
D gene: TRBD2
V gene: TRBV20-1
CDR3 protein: SALKREGRSDEQF

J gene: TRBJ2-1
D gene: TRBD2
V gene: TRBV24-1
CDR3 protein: ATSDPLSGGRAVNEQF

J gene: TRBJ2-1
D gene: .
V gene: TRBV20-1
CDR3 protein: SASTGVNEQF

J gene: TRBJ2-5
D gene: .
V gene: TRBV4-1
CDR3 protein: ASSLRDSPQETQY

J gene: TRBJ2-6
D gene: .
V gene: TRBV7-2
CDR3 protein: ASSFQALAGANVLT

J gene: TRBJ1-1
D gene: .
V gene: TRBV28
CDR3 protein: ASSLGGGEAF

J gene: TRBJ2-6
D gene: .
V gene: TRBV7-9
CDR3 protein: ASLRDSGANVLT

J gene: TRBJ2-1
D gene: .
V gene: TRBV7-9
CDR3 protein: ASSSTTGNEQF

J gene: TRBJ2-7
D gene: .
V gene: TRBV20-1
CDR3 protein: SASGDRSSYEQY

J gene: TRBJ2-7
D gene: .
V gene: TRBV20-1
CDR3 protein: SARDGQSYEQY

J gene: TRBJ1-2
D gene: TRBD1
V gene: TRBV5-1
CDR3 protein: ASTISRDSYGYT

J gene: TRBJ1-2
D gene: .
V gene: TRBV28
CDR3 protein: ASSLFEYPGPYDYGYT

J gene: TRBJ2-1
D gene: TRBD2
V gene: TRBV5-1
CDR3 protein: ASSDGGTSGRTSYNEQF

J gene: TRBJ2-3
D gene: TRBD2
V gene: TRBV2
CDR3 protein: ASSGLAGDPSYYTDTQY

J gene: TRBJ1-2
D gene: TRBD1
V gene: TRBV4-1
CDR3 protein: ASSHLRTGFSGYT

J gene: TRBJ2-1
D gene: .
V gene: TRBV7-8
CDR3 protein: ASSLAGAGQQF

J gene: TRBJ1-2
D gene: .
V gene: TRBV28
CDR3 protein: VSNSGPRGRGYT

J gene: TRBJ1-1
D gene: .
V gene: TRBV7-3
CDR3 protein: ASSLTPPGRMNTEAF

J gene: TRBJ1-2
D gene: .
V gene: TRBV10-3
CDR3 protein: AISDQGIGYGYT

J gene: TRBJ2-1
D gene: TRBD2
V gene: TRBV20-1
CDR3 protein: SARESAGGGSEQF

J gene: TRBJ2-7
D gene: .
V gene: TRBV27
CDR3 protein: ASSHSRNEQY

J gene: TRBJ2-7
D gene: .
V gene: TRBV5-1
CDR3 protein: ASSFNSHPTYEQY

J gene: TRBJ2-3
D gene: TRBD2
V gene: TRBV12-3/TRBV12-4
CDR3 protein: ASSTASGSRTDAQY

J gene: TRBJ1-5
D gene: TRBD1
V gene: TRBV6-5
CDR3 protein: ASSYGLGDRDSNQPQH

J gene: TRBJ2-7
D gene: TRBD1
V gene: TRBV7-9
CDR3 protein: ASSLVSWGQSYEQY

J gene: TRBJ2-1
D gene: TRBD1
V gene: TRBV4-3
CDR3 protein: ASSQLSPGQGGYNEQF

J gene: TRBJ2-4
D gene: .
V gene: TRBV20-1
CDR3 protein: SADSSGPAKNIQY

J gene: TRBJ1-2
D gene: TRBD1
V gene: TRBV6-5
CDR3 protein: ASGRGQGGYT

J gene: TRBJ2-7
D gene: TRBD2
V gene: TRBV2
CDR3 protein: ASSVKPGLWDEQY

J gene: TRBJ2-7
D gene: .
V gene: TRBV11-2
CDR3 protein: ASSPGESSYEQY

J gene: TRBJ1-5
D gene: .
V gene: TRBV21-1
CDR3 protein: ASSTCTGAPNQPQH

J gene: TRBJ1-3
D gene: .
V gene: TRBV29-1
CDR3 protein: SVEGAGNTIY

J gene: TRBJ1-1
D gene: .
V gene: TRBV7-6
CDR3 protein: ASSPRTAQNTEAF

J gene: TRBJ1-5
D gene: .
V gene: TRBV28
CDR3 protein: ASSANQPQH

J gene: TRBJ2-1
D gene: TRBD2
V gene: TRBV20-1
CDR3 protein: SARDPKAGGAYDEQF

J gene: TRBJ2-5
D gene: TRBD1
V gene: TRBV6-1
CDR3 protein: ASSVYRGANQETQY

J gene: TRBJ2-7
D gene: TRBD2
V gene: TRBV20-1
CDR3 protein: SARPLAGGSYEQY

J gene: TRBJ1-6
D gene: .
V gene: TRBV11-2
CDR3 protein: ATTEALNSPLH

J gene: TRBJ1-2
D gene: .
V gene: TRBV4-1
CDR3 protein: ASSHLGGKQGYT